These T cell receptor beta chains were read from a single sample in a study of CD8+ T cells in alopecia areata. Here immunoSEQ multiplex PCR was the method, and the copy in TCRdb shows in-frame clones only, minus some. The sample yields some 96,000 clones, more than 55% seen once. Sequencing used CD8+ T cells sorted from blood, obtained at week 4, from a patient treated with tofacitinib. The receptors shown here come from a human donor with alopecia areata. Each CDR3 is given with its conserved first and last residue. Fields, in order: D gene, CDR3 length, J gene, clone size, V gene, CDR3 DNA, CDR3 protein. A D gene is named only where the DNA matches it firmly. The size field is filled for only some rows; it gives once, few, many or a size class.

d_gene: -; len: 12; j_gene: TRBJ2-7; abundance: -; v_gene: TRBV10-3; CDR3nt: TGTGCCATCAGTGGCGACTCCTACGAGCAGTACTTC; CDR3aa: CAISGDSYEQYF
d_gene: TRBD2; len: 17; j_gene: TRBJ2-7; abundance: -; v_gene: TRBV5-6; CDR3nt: TGTGCCAGCAGCAAGGGACTAGCGGGAGTTGAGTCCTACGAGCAGTACTTC; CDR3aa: CASSKGLAGVESYEQYF
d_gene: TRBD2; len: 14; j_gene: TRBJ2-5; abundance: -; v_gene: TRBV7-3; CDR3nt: TGTGCCAGCAGCCCGCGTGGCGGGAGCGAGACCCAGTACTTC; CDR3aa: CASSPRGGSETQYF
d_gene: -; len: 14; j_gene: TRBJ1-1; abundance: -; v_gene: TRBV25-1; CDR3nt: TGTGCCAGCAGTGAATACCGGATGAACACTGAAGCTTTCTTT; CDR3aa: CASSEYRMNTEAFF
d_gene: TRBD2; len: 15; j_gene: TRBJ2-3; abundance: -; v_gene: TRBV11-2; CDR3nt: TGTGCCAGCAGCCTTCAGCCGTCGGCGGGGGAGGCGCAGTATTTT; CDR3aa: CASSLQPSAGEAQYF
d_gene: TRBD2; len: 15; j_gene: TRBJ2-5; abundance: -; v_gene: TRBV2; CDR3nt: TGTGCCAGCAGTGAAGTCGGGACTATTCAAGAGACCCAGTACTTC; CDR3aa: CASSEVGTIQETQYF
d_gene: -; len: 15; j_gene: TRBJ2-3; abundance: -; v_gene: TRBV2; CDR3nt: TGTGCCAGCACCTCTTTCAGGGGAGAGGAAGATACGCAGTATTTT; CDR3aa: CASTSFRGEEDTQYF
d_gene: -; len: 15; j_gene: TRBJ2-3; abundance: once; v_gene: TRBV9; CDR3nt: TGTGCCAGCAGCGTAGACGGGAGACCCCCAGATACGCAGTATTTT; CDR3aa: CASSVDGRPPDTQYF
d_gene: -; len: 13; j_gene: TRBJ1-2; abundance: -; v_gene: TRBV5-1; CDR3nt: TGCGCCAGCAGCTTGGAGGCGGCTTATGGCTACACCTTC; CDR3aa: CASSLEAAYGYTF
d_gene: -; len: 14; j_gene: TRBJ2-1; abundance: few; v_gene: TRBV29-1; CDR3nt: TGCAGCGTTGAAGGGGCGGATAGGTACAATGAGCAGTTCTTC; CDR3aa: CSVEGADRYNEQFF
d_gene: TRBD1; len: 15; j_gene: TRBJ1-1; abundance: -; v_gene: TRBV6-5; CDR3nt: TGTGCCAGCAGGGCCGCAGGGGGGAGAAACACTGAAGCTTTCTTT; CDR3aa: CASRAAGGRNTEAFF
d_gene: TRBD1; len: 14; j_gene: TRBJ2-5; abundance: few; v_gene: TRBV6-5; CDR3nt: TGTGCCAGCAGTTTGGGACAGGGGTGGGAGACCCAGTACTTC; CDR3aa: CASSLGQGWETQYF
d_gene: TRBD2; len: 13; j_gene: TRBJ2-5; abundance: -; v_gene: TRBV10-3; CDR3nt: TGTGCCACACTTACTAGCGACCAAGAGACCCAGTACTTC; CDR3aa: CATLTSDQETQYF
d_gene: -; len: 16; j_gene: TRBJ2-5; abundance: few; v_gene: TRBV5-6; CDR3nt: TGTGCCAGCAGCTCACCGCACGAGAATGCCGGGGAGACCCAGTACTTC; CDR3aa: CASSSPHENAGETQYF
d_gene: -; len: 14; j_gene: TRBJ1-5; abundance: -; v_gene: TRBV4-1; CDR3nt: TGCGCCAGCAGCCAAGGGTGGGGCAATCAGCCCCAGCATTTT; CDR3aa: CASSQGWGNQPQHF
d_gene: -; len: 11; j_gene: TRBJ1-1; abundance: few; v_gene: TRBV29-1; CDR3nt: TGCAGCGTTTCCCCGGCCACTGAAGCTTTCTTT; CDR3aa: CSVSPATEAFF
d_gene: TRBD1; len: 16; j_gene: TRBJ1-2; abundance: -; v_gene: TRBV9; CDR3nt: TGTGCCAGCAGCGTAGCTGGATCGACAGGGAACTATGGCTACACCTTC; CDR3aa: CASSVAGSTGNYGYTF
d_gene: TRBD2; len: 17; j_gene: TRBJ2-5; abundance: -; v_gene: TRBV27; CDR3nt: TGTGCCAGCAGACAACTAGCGGGAGGAGGACAGGGAGAGACCCAGTACTTC; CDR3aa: CASRQLAGGGQGETQYF
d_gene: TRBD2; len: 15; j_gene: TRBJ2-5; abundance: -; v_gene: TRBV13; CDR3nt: TGTGCCAGCAGCTTCGTAGCGGGACCCCAAGAGACCCAGTACTTC; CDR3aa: CASSFVAGPQETQYF
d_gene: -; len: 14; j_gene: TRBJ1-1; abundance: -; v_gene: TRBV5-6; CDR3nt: TGTGCCAGCAGCTTGATCTCATACCACACTGAAGCTTTCTTT; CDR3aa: CASSLISYHTEAFF
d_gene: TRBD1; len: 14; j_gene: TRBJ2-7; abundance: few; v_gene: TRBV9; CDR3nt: TGTGCCAGCAGCGTAGGACAGGGCCACTACGAGCAGTACTTC; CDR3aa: CASSVGQGHYEQYF
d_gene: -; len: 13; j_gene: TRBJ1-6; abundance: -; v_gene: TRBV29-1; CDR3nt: TGCAGCGTTGAAAGGCCAGAAAGTTCACCCCTCCACTTT; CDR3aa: CSVERPESSPLHF
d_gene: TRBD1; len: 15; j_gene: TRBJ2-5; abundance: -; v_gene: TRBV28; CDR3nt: TGTGCCACCATCGGGGGTTGGGACAGGATAGAGACCCAGTACTTC; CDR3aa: CATIGGWDRIETQYF
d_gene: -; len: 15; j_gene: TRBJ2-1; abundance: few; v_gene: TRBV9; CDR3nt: TGTGCCAGCAGTCCCACCGTTTCGGGGGCCAATGAGCAGTTCTTC; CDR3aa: CASSPTVSGANEQFF
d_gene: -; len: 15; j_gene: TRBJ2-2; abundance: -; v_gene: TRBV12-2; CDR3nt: TGTGCAAGTCGCAACCCCCCAGGGAACACCGGGGAGCTGTTTTTT; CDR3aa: CASRNPPGNTGELFF
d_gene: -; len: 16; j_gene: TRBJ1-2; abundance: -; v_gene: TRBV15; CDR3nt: TGTGCCACCAGCAGAGATAGGGGGGCGCGGAACTATGGCTACACCTTC; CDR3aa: CATSRDRGARNYGYTF
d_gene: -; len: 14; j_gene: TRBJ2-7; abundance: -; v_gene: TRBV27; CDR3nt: TGTGCCAGCAGTTTAGACGTAGGGAGTTACGAGCAGTACTTC; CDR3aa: CASSLDVGSYEQYF
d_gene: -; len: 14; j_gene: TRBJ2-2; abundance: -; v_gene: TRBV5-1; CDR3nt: TGCGCCAGCAGGCCCATCTTTCCCACCGGGGAGCTGTTTTTT; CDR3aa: CASRPIFPTGELFF
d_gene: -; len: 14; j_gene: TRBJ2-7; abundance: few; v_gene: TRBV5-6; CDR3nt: TGTGCCAGCAGCTTTGCGAGCGGTACCTACGAGCAGTACTTC; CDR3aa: CASSFASGTYEQYF
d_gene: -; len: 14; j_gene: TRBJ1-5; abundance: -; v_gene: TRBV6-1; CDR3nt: TGTGCCAGCAGTGAACGGGGTGGGAATCAGCCCCAGCATTTT; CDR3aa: CASSERGGNQPQHF
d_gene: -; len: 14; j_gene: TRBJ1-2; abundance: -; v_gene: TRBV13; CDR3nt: TGTGCCAGCAGGATACGGACGTCGGGGTATGGCTACACCTTC; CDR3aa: CASRIRTSGYGYTF
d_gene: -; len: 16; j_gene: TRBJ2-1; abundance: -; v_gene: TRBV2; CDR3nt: TGTGCCAGCAGCGTAAGCGGACAGTTCTCCTACAATGAGCAGTTCTTC; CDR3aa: CASSVSGQFSYNEQFF
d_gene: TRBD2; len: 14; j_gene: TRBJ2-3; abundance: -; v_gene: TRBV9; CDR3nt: TGTGCCAGCAGCGTAGTACTAGCGGCAGATACGCAGTATTTT; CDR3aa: CASSVVLAADTQYF
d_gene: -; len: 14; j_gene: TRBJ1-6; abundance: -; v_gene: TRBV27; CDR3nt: TGTGCCAGCAGTTTATATTCGGGCGAATCACCCCTCCACTTT; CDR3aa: CASSLYSGESPLHF
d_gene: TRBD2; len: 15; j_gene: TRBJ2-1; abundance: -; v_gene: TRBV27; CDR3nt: TGTGCCAGCAGGGGAGGGACTAGCGGGAGGGATGAGCAGTTCTTC; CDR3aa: CASRGGTSGRDEQFF
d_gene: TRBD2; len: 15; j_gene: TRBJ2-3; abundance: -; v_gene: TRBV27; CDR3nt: TGTGCCAGCAACGGACTAGCGGGAGCAACAGATACGCAGTATTTT; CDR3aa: CASNGLAGATDTQYF
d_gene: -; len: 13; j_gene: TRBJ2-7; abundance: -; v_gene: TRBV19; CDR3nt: TGTGCCAGTTCGTCGGGACCGCTCTACGAGCAGTACTTC; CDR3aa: CASSSGPLYEQYF
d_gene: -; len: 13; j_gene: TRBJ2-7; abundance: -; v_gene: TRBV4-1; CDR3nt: TGCGCCAGCAGCCAGGACAGAACCTACGAGCAGTACTTC; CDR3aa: CASSQDRTYEQYF
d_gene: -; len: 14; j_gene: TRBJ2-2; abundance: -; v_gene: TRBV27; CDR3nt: TGTGCCAGCAGTTCCGTTATGGGGGCCGGGGAGCTGTTTTTT; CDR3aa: CASSSVMGAGELFF